This passage covers 10 T cell receptor beta chains from one sample sequenced in a study of T cells after yellow fever vaccination. TCRdb reanalysed the 5' RACE reads using MiXCR and keeps one entry per CDR3 protein. There are some 240,000 distinct CDR3 sequences in the sample; 5.2% occur only once, and around 3.3% lies in the top ten. The sample here was CD4+ T cells sorted from PBMCs, taken on the day of the yellow fever booster vaccination. Receptors originate from a young man who received the YFV17D yellow fever vaccine.

This clonotype appeared many times. The gene calls are TRBV5-1 and TRBJ1-2, with 10 nucleotides matching TRBD1. This CDR3 is 15 amino acids long. The V and J ends lost 6 bases and 4 bases, in that order; junction bases with no gene match: 9. The V gene's germline CDR1 is SGHRS and CDR2 YFSETQ. The CDR3 nucleotides are TGCGCCAGCAAACCCTGGACAGGGGGAGGCTATGGCTACACCTTC. Translation gives CASKPWTGGGYGYTF.

The chain joins TRBV20-1 to TRBJ2-2, with D hard to call. V was shortened by 5 bases and J by 4 bases, with 11 bases between the two germline ends. The germline V gene has CDR1 DFQATT and CDR2 SNEGSKA (reference sequence). This CDR3 is 13 amino acids long. CDR3 in DNA: TGCAGTGCTCCGAGACCGGGCACCGGGGAGCTGTTTTTT. The encoded protein is CSAPRPGTGELFF.

The sample holds a few counts of this clonotype. The chain carries TRBV6-4 and TRBJ2-3; the D is unclear. The CDR3 is made up of 13 amino acids. V was cut by 4 bases and J by 7 bases, with 12 bases left in between. The germline gives CDR1 MRHNA, CDR2 SNTAGT. The CDR3 is CASSGLPGYTQYF. For the CDR3, the DNA is TGTGCCAGCAGTGGCCTTCCCGGCTATACGCAGTATTTT.

This clonotype has more than one count but fewer than ten. The V gene is TRBV6-6, the J gene TRBJ2-5, with unresolved D. Trimming removed 6 bases from V and 5 bases from J, with 16 bases in between. This CDR3 has 14 residues. Germline CDR1 is MNHNY and CDR2 is SVGAGI (reference sequence). CDR3 protein: CASSHFGEVETQYF. The CDR3 DNA is TGTGCCAGCAGCCACTTTGGAGAGGTGGAGACCCAGTACTTC.

This clonotype has a handful of counts. The chain is built from TRBV5-1 and TRBJ2-5; 7 bases map to TRBD2. CDR3 size: 15 residues. The germline V gene has CDR1 SGHRS and CDR2 YFSETQ. V was pared by 4 bases and J by 2 bases, with 8 bases of the junction left unmatched. DNA for the CDR3: TGCGCCAGCAGCGGGAGGGGCAGGGCTCAAGAGACCCAGTACTTC. It is translated as CASSGRGRAQETQYF.

In its sample, this clonotype was seen a few times. The chain employs TRBV18 and TRBJ2-5; a weak D match, TRBD1 (5 bases). V was trimmed by 3 bases and J by 1 base, leaving 9 bases between them. The germline gives CDR1 KGHSH, CDR2 LQKENI. The CDR3 consists of 14 residues. CDR3 loop: CASSPRTTQETQYF. The CDR3 DNA sequence: TGTGCCAGCTCACCTAGGACAACCCAAGAGACCCAGTACTTC.

This clonotype was detected only a few times. The chain uses TRBV7-6 and TRBJ2-5; 8 nucleotides line up with TRBD2. CDR1 SGHVS and CDR2 FNYEAQ come from the germline V gene. The CDR3 length is 14 residues. Losses at the gene ends were 5 bases for V and 5 bases for J; bases not matched to a gene: 7. The chain's CDR3 is CASSLGGALETQYF. The CDR3, as DNA: TGTGCCAGCAGCCTCGGGGGGGCGCTGGAGACCCAGTACTTC.

The chain couples TRBV3-1 to TRBJ2-2; either TRBD1 or TRBD2 may fit D (5 bases each). CDR3 length equals 16 residues. Deletions cut 3 bases from V and 5 bases from J, with 16 bases between. Germline lookup yields CDR1 LGHDT and CDR2 YNNKEL (reference sequence). The CDR3 sequence: CASSHRTRGGTGELFF. The DNA of the CDR3 is TGTGCCAGCAGCCACCGGACCCGGGGCGGGACCGGGGAGCTGTTTTTT.

The table lists this clonotype with many counts. The V call is TRBV20-1, the J call TRBJ1-3, with D perhaps matching TRBD1 (5 bases). The CDR3 has 14 amino acids. V dropped 3 bases and J dropped 2 bases, with 11 bases sitting between them. In germline, CDR1 is DFQATT, CDR2 SNEGSKA (reference sequence). The CDR3 loop is CSASVGATGNTIYF. The CDR3 nucleotides read TGCAGTGCTAGCGTTGGGGCGACTGGAAACACCATATATTTT.

This clonotype was recorded a few times. This chain's CDR3 is CAISPGVQPQHF. The CDR3 coding sequence is TGTGCCATCAGCCCGGGGGTCCAGCCCCAGCATTTT. V and J are TRBV10-3 and TRBJ1-5, with D maybe TRBD1 (5 bases). Trimming shortened V by 6 bases and J by 7 bases, and 10 bases separated the two germline ends. CDR3 length: 12 amino acids. In germline, CDR1 is ENHRY, CDR2 SYGVKD.